A single sample is the source of the 25 T cell receptor beta chains below, sequenced in a study of T-cell reconstitution after alpha-beta-depleted transplantation in children. Molecular barcoding with unique molecular identifiers was used for the TCRbeta library. TCRdb processed the PCR reads anew with MiXCR; each CDR3 protein has one entry. The repertoire holds roughly 670,000 distinct CDR3 sequences, with about an eighth as singletons. This specimen was PBMCs, taken before TCRalphabeta/CD19-depleted stem cell transplant. All receptors come from a girl aged 2 to 10 with congenital amegakaryocytic thrombocytopenia, due to receive a stem cell transplant.

The chain joins TRBV24-1 to TRBJ2-3; D is possibly TRBD1 (5 bases). This CDR3 has 12 amino acids. Trimming took off 9 bases at V and 1 base at J, with 7 bases between the two ends. CDR1 is KGHDR, CDR2 SFDVKD, per germline. The CDR3 region has the DNA TGTGCCACCCAGGGCGGCACAGATACGCAGTATTTT. It encodes CATQGGTDTQYF.

The rearrangement joins TRBV5-1 to TRBJ2-7; 9 bases are a match to TRBD2. CDR1 and CDR2 (germline): SGHRS, YFSETQ. The CDR3 runs 18 residues. J gave up 6 bases and V 2 bases, and 18 bases lay outside the gene matches. CDR3: CASSLNPLGRLAEVEQYF. The CDR3 DNA reads TGCGCCAGCAGCTTAAACCCCTTAGGACGACTAGCGGAGGTCGAGCAGTACTTC. The variable domain in full, completed from reference TRBV5-1 and TRBJ2-7, reads KAGVTQTPRYLIKTRGQQVTLSCSPISGHRSVSWYQQTPGQGLQFLFEYFSETQRNKGNFPGRFSGRQFSNSRSEMNVSTLELGDSALYLCASSLNPLGRLAEVEQYFGPGTRLTVT.

This clonotype appeared many times. V usage is TRBV4-1 and J usage is TRBJ2-3; 8 nucleotides line up with TRBD2. The CDR3 consists of 14 residues. V was clipped by 1 base and J by 3 bases; unmatched bases: 0. Germline V gene sequence: CDR1 MGHRA, CDR2 YSYEKL. This chain's CDR3 is CASSQASGTDTQYF. DNA for the CDR3: TGCGCCAGCAGCCAAGCTAGCGGGACAGATACGCAGTATTTT.

As for this clonotype: A much larger clone sits a single nucleotide away, making a read error possible. The chain links TRBV20-1 to TRBJ2-1, with 12 bases matching TRBD2. This CDR3 contains 16 residues. Germline V gene data show CDR1 as DFQATT and CDR2 as SNEGSKA (reference sequence). The CDR3 DNA is TGCTGTGCCACTAGCGGGAGGTCCGTAGCCTACAATGAGCAGTTCTTC. Protein: CCATSGRSVAYNEQFF.

This clonotype was seen only a few times. The chain joins TRBV11-2 to TRBJ1-2; D is unclear. This CDR3 comprises 14 residues. Per germline, CDR1 SGHAT and CDR2 FQNNGV. V lost 3 bases and J 6 bases, leaving 14 bases between the germline ends. In nucleotides, the CDR3 is TGTGCCAGCAGCTTGCTCTCTAGAAGGAATGGCTACACCTTC. Amino acids: CASSLLSRRNGYTF.

Comment on this clonotype: Possible read error: a much larger clone is one base away. The chain links TRBV7-8 to TRBJ2-1; tentatively, D is TRBD1 (6 bases). Germline loops: CDR1 SGHVS, CDR2 FQNEAQ. V was clipped by 5 bases and J by 9 bases, with 20 bases between them. This CDR3 is 15 amino acids long. The CDR3 DNA reads as TGTGCCAGCAGCACCCGGGACATGGGTACGAGTGAGCAGTTCTTC. Translation: CASSTRDMGTSEQFF.

This chain uses TRBV9 with TRBJ2-5; D perhaps matches TRBD2 (5 bases). Per germline, CDR1 SGDLS and CDR2 YYNGEE. The CDR3 has 14 amino acids. Trimming removed 0 bases from V and 3 bases from J, with 9 bases in between. CDR3 protein: CASSVGTWKETQYF. The CDR3, as DNA: TGTGCCAGCAGCGTAGGGACTTGGAAAGAGACCCAGTACTTC.

This clonotype was found many times. V is TRBV20-1 and J is TRBJ2-5; TRBD2 matches 11 bases. The germline V gene encodes CDR1 DFQATT and CDR2 SNEGSKA (reference sequence). The ends lost 4 bases at V and 3 bases at J; junction bases unmatched: 7. The CDR3 is 15 residues long. The CDR3: CSATLGLADKETQYF. CDR3 DNA: TGCAGTGCTACCCTGGGACTAGCGGATAAAGAGACCCAGTACTTC.

The sample holds many counts of this clonotype. The genes are TRBV11-2 and TRBJ2-2; weak D call: TRBD1 (6 bases). V gave up 3 bases and J gave up 1 base, with 18 bases separating them. The CDR3 runs to 18 residues. CDR1 and CDR2 from the germline V gene are SGHAT and FQNNGV. CDR3: CASSFRSFRGRNTGELFF. CDR3 nucleotides: TGTGCCAGCAGCTTTAGATCCTTCAGGGGCAGGAACACCGGGGAGCTGTTTTTT.

Of note for this clonotype: At one boundary the junction diverges from the germline segment, which might be a read error. V gene TRBV12-3 or TRBV12-4 combines with J gene TRBJ1-5; 10 bases agree with TRBD1. The CDR3 contains 18 residues. CDR3 sequence: CAISLWGLGQGRYQPQHF. CDR3 in DNA: TGTGCCATCAGTTTATGGGGCTTGGGACAGGGGAGGTATCAGCCCCAGCATTTT.

This clonotype was picked up a small number of times. The rearrangement links TRBV12-3 or TRBV12-4 to TRBJ2-1; TRBD1 matches 7 bases. The CDR3 is made up of 16 amino acids. Trimming took 4 bases from V and 7 from J; bases not matched to a gene: 13. The DNA of the CDR3 is TGTGCCAGCAGTTCCCAAAGGACAGGCGACTCTAATGAGCAGTTCTTC. This gives the protein CASSSQRTGDSNEQFF.

V gene TRBV5-1 combines with J gene TRBJ2-5; TRBD2 matches at 7 bases. The germline V gene has CDR1 SGHRS and CDR2 YFSETQ. The CDR3 runs 17 residues. V lost 2 bases, J lost 1 base, and 11 bases stayed unmatched. The CDR3 reads CASSFLGGLALQETQYF. The CDR3 DNA sequence: TGCGCCAGCAGCTTTTTGGGAGGGCTTGCCCTCCAAGAGACCCAGTACTTC.

This clonotype was seen repeatedly, ten times or more. The chain couples TRBV9 to TRBJ2-7; maybe TRBD1 (6 bases). Trimming removed 4 bases from V and 1 base from J, with 12 bases in between. Germline V gives CDR1 SGDLS, CDR2 YYNGEE. This CDR3 region has 14 residues. The CDR3: CASSPIGQSYEQYF. The CDR3 bases are TGTGCCAGCAGCCCTATAGGACAGTCCTACGAGCAGTACTTC.

The V and J genes are TRBV7-2 and TRBJ2-3; no firm D call. The germline CDR1 and CDR2 sequences are SGHTA and FQGNSA. V lost 5 bases and J lost 2, with 11 bases in between. The CDR3 is made up of 14 amino acids. DNA for the CDR3: TGTGCCAGCAGCGCACAGATATCCACAGATACGCAGTATTTT. Amino acid sequence: CASSAQISTDTQYF.

This chain links TRBV7-8 with TRBJ2-3; 9 nucleotides align to TRBD2. This CDR3 comprises 16 residues. V gave up 2 bases and J gave up 0 bases; unmatched junction bases: 3. Germline lookup yields CDR1 SGHVS and CDR2 FQNEAQ. CDR3: CASSLSAGGSTDTQYF. In DNA, the CDR3 is TGTGCCAGCAGCTTATCGGCGGGAGGGAGCACAGATACGCAGTATTTT.

There are many counts of this clonotype. The CDR3: CASSLDVSYNEQFF. CDR3 coding DNA: TGCGCCAGCAGCTTGGACGTATCATACAATGAGCAGTTCTTC. The chain couples TRBV5-1 to TRBJ2-1; D uncertain. The CDR3 is made up of 14 amino acids. The germline V gene has CDR1 SGHRS and CDR2 YFSETQ. Trimming left V 0 bases short and J 4 bases short, with 8 bases between.

A few counts support this clonotype. The chain couples TRBV5-1 to TRBJ2-2; D call uncertain. Germline V gives CDR1 SGHRS, CDR2 YFSETQ. CDR3 size: 16 residues. V was trimmed by 2 bases and J by 6 bases, leaving 17 bases between them. CDR3 in amino acids: CASSLVQLDVAGELFF. The CDR3 coding sequence is TGCGCCAGCAGCTTAGTTCAGCTAGACGTCGCCGGGGAGCTGTTTTTT.

CDR3 amino acids: CASSLYAAGQGFVDTQYF. The CDR3 bases are TGTGCCAGCAGCTTATACGCGGCGGGACAGGGGTTTGTAGATACGCAGTATTTT. The chain couples TRBV11-2 to TRBJ2-3; 10 nucleotides agree with TRBD1. Trimming took 2 bases from V and 5 from J; bases not matched to a gene: 13. The CDR3 contains 18 residues. CDR1 and CDR2 (germline): SGHAT, FQNNGV.

The chain carries TRBV30 and TRBJ2-3, with 9 bases aligning to TRBD2. This CDR3 spans 15 amino acids. CDR1 GTSNPN and CDR2 SVGIG come from the germline V gene (reference sequence). The ends lost 0 bases at V and 4 bases at J; junction bases unmatched: 5. The CDR3 sequence is CAWSVLSGRADTQYF. The CDR3 DNA reads TGTGCCTGGAGTGTACTTAGCGGGAGAGCAGATACGCAGTATTTT.

Concerning this clonotype itself: A junction end diverges from the germline sequence, so it may reflect a read error. This chain links TRBV12-3 or TRBV12-4 with TRBJ2-4; tentative D call: TRBD1 (6 bases). The CDR3 covers 19 residues. Here the CDR3 DNA reads TGTGCCTGCAGTTTAGCGCTAATCTTGGGGACAAGTGGTAAAAACATTCAGTACTTC. It encodes CACSLALILGTSGKNIQYF.

This rearrangement joins TRBV20-1 to TRBJ2-3; no definite D call. CDR3 length equals 14 residues. The V and J ends lost 5 bases and 1 base respectively, with 13 bases between them. Looked up from germline, CDR1 is DFQATT and CDR2 is SNEGSKA (reference sequence). DNA of the CDR3: TGCAGTGCTCCCCAGGCGCCCCGCACAGATACGCAGTATTTT. This codes for CSAPQAPRTDTQYF.

This clonotype has a count of ten or more. V is TRBV6-1 and J is TRBJ1-1, with D perhaps TRBD1 (6 bases). With 1 base removed from V and 5 bases from J, the gap between germline ends came to 32 bases. This CDR3 comprises 21 residues. Germline CDR1 MNHNS, CDR2 SASEGT. The CDR3 reads CASSEEGQQGLGPEARTEAFF. CDR3 sequence (DNA): TGTGCCAGCAGTGAAGAGGGGCAACAGGGCCTTGGTCCCGAGGCGAGGACTGAAGCTTTCTTT.

In its sample, this clonotype was seen many times. This sequence joins TRBV5-1 and TRBJ1-2; 9 positions match TRBD1. The CDR3 consists of 16 residues. V lost 4 bases, J lost 4 bases, and 11 bases stayed unmatched. Per the germline V gene, CDR1 is SGHRS and CDR2 is YFSETQ. CDR3 sequence reads: CASSKKPGQGCYGYTF. The CDR3 DNA sequence: TGCGCCAGCAGCAAAAAACCGGGACAGGGATGCTATGGCTACACCTTC.

The rearrangement links TRBV19 to TRBJ2-1; TRBD2 matches 11 bases. Trimming cost V 6 bases and J 10 bases; bases outside gene matches: 14. Per germline, CDR1 LNHDA and CDR2 SQIVND (reference sequence). This CDR3 is 16 amino acids long. CDR3 nucleotide sequence: TGTGCCAGTAGCACCCGGGCAACTAGCGGGAGTTTCGAGCAGTTCTTC. This translates into CASSTRATSGSFEQFF.

The rearrangement uses TRBV28 and TRBJ2-7, with a tentative D call TRBD2 (5 bases). This CDR3 region has 15 residues. Germline CDR1 and CDR2: MDHEN and SYDVKM. V lost 4 bases, J lost 0 bases, and 13 bases lay in between. The CDR3 bases are TGTGCCAGCAGTTCTAGCCCTAAGAACTCCTACGAGCAGTACTTC. Its protein product is CASSSSPKNSYEQYF.